Following are 11 T cell receptor beta chains from one sample sequenced in a study of blood T cell repertoires in COVID-19. Sequencing was performed with immunoSEQ multiplex PCR; in TCRdb, only in-frame clones are kept and a portion is missing. This table holds 150,000 or so clones, approximately 93% found once. Material for sequencing was peripheral blood. The receptor source for this set is a woman aged 60-70 years with COVID-19, enrolled during active disease.

The V call is TRBV7-3, the J call TRBJ2-7; D remains ambiguous. The CDR3 totals 14 residues. Trimming cost V 5 bases and J 3 bases, with 14 bases left between them. The germline CDR1 and CDR2 sequences are SGHTA and FQGTGA. CDR3 residues: CASSPGSSLYEQYF. The CDR3 nucleotides are TGTGCCAGCAGCCCCGGGTCGTCGCTCTACGAGCAGTACTTC.

The CDR3 spells CASSDPGYGYTF. For the CDR3, the DNA is TGTGCCAGCAGTGACCCGGGGTATGGCTACACCTTC. The chain combines TRBV6-4 with TRBJ1-2; D is unresolved. This CDR3 is 12 amino acids long. Germline lookup yields CDR1 MRHNA and CDR2 SNTAGT. V was cut by 2 bases and J by 5 bases, with 6 bases left in between.

This clone was seen more than once but under ten times. J is TRBJ2-3 and V is TRBV6-2 or TRBV6-3; maybe TRBD2 (6 bases). V was cut by 6 bases and J by 1 base, with 17 bases left in between. This CDR3 region has 16 residues. The germline CDR1 and CDR2 sequences are MNHEY and SVGEGT. CDR3 loop: CASSLGPSVGTDTQYF. CDR3 sequence (DNA): TGTGCCAGCAGCCTAGGGCCTAGCGTAGGCACAGATACGCAGTATTTT.

The J gene is TRBJ2-2, the V gene TRBV6-5; no reliable D call. CDR1 is MNHEY and CDR2 is SVGAGI in the germline V gene. Trimming shortened V by 6 bases and J by 5 bases, and 7 bases separated the two germline ends. CDR3 length: 12 residues. The CDR3 bases are TGTGCCAGCAGCCGGTGGACCGGGGAGCTGTTTTTT. Its protein is CASSRWTGELFF.

This clone was detected only once. The chain is built from TRBV9 and TRBJ1-2, with 10 bases that match TRBD1. Germline V gene sequence: CDR1 SGDLS, CDR2 YYNGEE. This CDR3 region has 18 residues. Trimming cost V 4 bases and J 2 bases; bases outside gene matches: 14. This CDR3 reads CASSPTTGGLYGNYGYTF. Written as DNA, the CDR3 is TGTGCCAGCAGCCCGACGACAGGGGGCCTATATGGAAACTATGGCTACACCTTC.

This chain joins TRBV6-5 and TRBJ1-6; D not certain. The V end lost 6 bases, the J end lost 7 bases, and 10 bases lay between the germline ends. Germline CDR1 MNHEY, CDR2 SVGAGI. The CDR3 extends over 13 amino acids. The CDR3 here is CASRNRENSPLHF. The CDR3, as DNA: TGTGCCAGCAGAAATCGGGAGAATTCACCCCTCCACTTT.

This chain connects TRBV27 to TRBJ1-5; maybe TRBD1 (5 bases). With 3 bases removed from V and 9 bases from J, the gap between germline ends came to 12 bases. The CDR3 has 13 residues. Germline V gene sequence: CDR1 MNHEY, CDR2 SMNVEV (reference sequence). CDR3 residues: CASSFRGLWPQHF. The CDR3 nucleotides read TGTGCCAGCAGTTTTAGGGGTTTGTGGCCCCAGCATTTT.

The rearrangement links TRBV18 to TRBJ2-1; 7 bases are a match to TRBD2. V lost 6 bases, J lost 1 base, and 12 bases stayed unmatched. Germline V gives CDR1 KGHSH, CDR2 LQKENI. The CDR3 sequence is 17 residues long. The CDR3 loop reads CASSTRGRGDSYNEQFF. The CDR3 nucleotides are TGTGCCAGCTCCACCCGAGGGAGGGGCGATTCCTACAATGAGCAGTTCTTC. Full variable domain (outside the CDR3, taken from reference TRBV18 and TRBJ2-1): NAGVMQNPRHLVRRRGQEARLRCSPMKGHSHVYWYRQLPEEGLKFMVYLQKENIIDESGMPKERFSAEFPKEGPSILRIQQVVRGDSAAYFCASSTRGRGDSYNEQFFGPGTRLTVL.

The chain employs TRBV5-1 and TRBJ2-7, with unresolved D. Trimming stripped 3 bases from V and 3 bases from J, with 4 bases between. The V gene's germline CDR1 is SGHRS and CDR2 YFSETQ. The CDR3 is 11 amino acids. The CDR3 coding sequence is TGCGCCAGCAGCTCGTACTACGAGCAGTACTTC. Translated: CASSSYYEQYF.

In its sample, this clone was seen once. The chain joins TRBV12-3 or TRBV12-4 to TRBJ1-2; possible D gene TRBD1, 6 bases. This CDR3 has 13 amino acids. Deletions cut 5 bases from V and 5 bases from J, with 12 bases between. CDR3 nucleotides: TGTGCCAGCAGTAGGGACATGGGGTATGGCTACACCTTC. Amino acids: CASSRDMGYGYTF.

This clone was detected once. This rearrangement joins TRBV3-1 (or the pseudogene TRBV3-2) to TRBJ2-1; D gene ambiguous. Per the germline V gene, CDR1 is LGHDT and CDR2 is YNNKEL (reference sequence). The CDR3 runs 12 residues. Trimming removed 4 bases at V and 13 bases at J, with 14 bases between. In nucleotides, the CDR3 is TGTGCCAGCAGCCCGTCCGTTGCGATCCAGTTCTTC. It codes for CASSPSVAIQFF.